Shown below are 12 T cell receptor beta chains from a single sample sequenced in a study of cytomegalovirus exposure and HLA in healthy donors. Measured with immunoSEQ multiplex PCR; TCRdb has only the in-frame clones, and not every one. In the table there are about 250,000 clones, roughly 87% of which are singletons. The material sequenced was PBMCs. All receptors derive from a man aged 18 to 35 in good health and CMV-seropositive.

This chain links TRBV25-1 with TRBJ2-7; D may be TRBD1 (6 bases). This CDR3 has 13 residues. In germline, CDR1 is MGHDK, CDR2 SYGVNS. V lost 8 bases, J lost 2 bases, and 13 bases lay in between. As DNA, the CDR3 is TGTGCCAGCGGAAGGGCAGGGGCCTACGAGCAGTACTTC. Encoded protein: CASGRAGAYEQYF.

The chain joins TRBV5-4 to TRBJ2-7; 7 positions agree with TRBD2. This CDR3 has 15 residues. The V gene end was trimmed by 4 bases and the J gene end by 0 bases; junction bases not matched to a gene: 7. CDR1 SGHNT and CDR2 YYREEE come from the germline V gene (reference sequence). CDR3 amino acids: CASSQMGGSSYEQYF. The DNA for the CDR3 is TGTGCCAGCAGCCAAATGGGGGGGAGCTCCTACGAGCAGTACTTC.

The chain links TRBV29-1 to TRBJ1-1; TRBD1 matches 8 bases. Per germline, CDR1 SQVTM and CDR2 ANQGSEA. The CDR3 extends over 14 amino acids. With V trimmed by 4 bases and J by 4 bases, 8 bases remained unmatched. In nucleotides, the CDR3 is TGCAGCGTTGGGCTAGGACAGGGATTCACTGAAGCTTTCTTT. It translates to CSVGLGQGFTEAFF.

The J gene is TRBJ2-3, the V gene TRBV29-1; no reliable D call. The ends were cut back, 1 base at V and 2 bases at J, with 16 bases in the middle. Germline V lookup: CDR1 SQVTM, CDR2 ANQGSEA. CDR3 size: 16 residues. The CDR3: CSVEGMAESSTDTQYF. The CDR3, as DNA: TGCAGCGTTGAAGGTATGGCGGAGAGTTCCACAGATACGCAGTATTTT.

This chain connects TRBV5-1 to TRBJ2-1; D is unclear. The CDR3 is 15 amino acids. V dropped 3 bases and J dropped 3 bases, with 13 bases sitting between them. Germline V gene data show CDR1 as SGHRS and CDR2 as YFSETQ. The CDR3 loop is CASSSFYADYNEQFF. In DNA form, the CDR3 reads TGCGCCAGCAGCTCCTTCTACGCGGACTACAATGAGCAGTTCTTC.

This sequence joins TRBV6-1 and TRBJ1-5; perhaps TRBD1 as D (5 bases). In germline, CDR1 is MNHNS, CDR2 SASEGT. V lost 2 bases and J 0 bases, leaving 23 bases between the germline ends. The CDR3 length is 20 residues. DNA of the CDR3: TGTGCCAGCAGTGAAAGTGGAAAATGGACACATCTTTATAGCAATCAGCCCCAGCATTTT. Amino acids: CASSESGKWTHLYSNQPQHF.

The chain has TRBV18 and TRBJ1-2; tentatively, D is TRBD1 (5 bases). The V gene lost 5 bases and the J gene lost 0 bases, with 10 bases spanning the gap. The CDR3 has 14 amino acids. Germline-derived CDR1 and CDR2 are KGHSH and LQKENI. This CDR3 reads CASSGTAANYGYTF. CDR3 coding DNA: TGTGCCAGCTCAGGGACCGCAGCTAACTATGGCTACACCTTC.

The V gene is TRBV2, the J gene TRBJ2-2; D unclear. V was trimmed by 5 bases and J by 3 bases, leaving 7 bases between them. The CDR3 has 13 amino acids. The germline CDR1 and CDR2 sequences are SNHLY and FYNNEI. CDR3 region: CASSTGHTGELFF. The CDR3 coding sequence is TGTGCCAGCAGTACCGGGCACACCGGGGAGCTGTTTTTT.

The V and J genes are TRBV2 and TRBJ1-2; weak D call: TRBD1 (6 bases). The germline V gene encodes CDR1 SNHLY and CDR2 FYNNEI. Trimming pared 4 bases from V and 4 bases from J, leaving 13 bases between. This CDR3 comprises 14 residues. This chain's CDR3 is CASSVRTETYGYTF. The CDR3, as DNA: TGTGCCAGCAGTGTCCGGACAGAGACCTATGGCTACACCTTC. Looking up the rest from reference TRBV2 and TRBJ1-2 gives the full variable domain: EPEVTQTPSHQVTQMGQEVILRCVPISNHLYFYWYRQILGQKVEFLVSFYNNEISEKSEIFDDQFSVERPDGSNFTLKIRSTKLEDSAMYFCASSVRTETYGYTFGSGTRLTVV.

The chain links TRBV7-9 to TRBJ1-1; D gene uncertain. Per the germline V gene, CDR1 is SEHNR and CDR2 is FQNEAQ (reference sequence). The CDR3 consists of 12 residues. Trimming shortened V by 5 bases and J by 0 bases, and 4 bases separated the two germline ends. The CDR3: CASSRMNTEAFF. The CDR3 DNA reads TGTGCCAGCAGCCGTATGAACACTGAAGCTTTCTTT. Full variable domain (missing parts from reference TRBV7-9 and TRBJ1-1): DTGVSQNPRHKITKRGQNVTFRCDPISEHNRLYWYRQTLGQGPEFLTYFQNEAQLEKSRLLSDRFSAERPKGSFSTLEIQRTEQGDSAMYLCASSRMNTEAFFGQGTRLTVV.

CDR3 nucleotide sequence: TGTGCCAGCAGTGTCGACAGTATGAACACCGGGGAGCTGTTTTTT. It is translated as CASSVDSMNTGELFF. The rearrangement joins TRBV25-1 to TRBJ2-2, with TRBD1 as a possible D gene (5 bases). CDR3 length: 15 residues. The germline gives CDR1 MGHDK, CDR2 SYGVNS. V was shortened by 4 bases and J by 1 base, with 10 bases between the two germline ends.

The chain employs TRBV2 and TRBJ2-7; the match to TRBD2 covers 10 bases. The CDR3 loop spans 15 amino acids. J was trimmed by 4 bases and V by 3 bases; bases with no gene match: 6. CDR1 and CDR2 (germline): SNHLY, FYNNEI. The CDR3 sequence is CASSERLAGKYEQYF. The CDR3, as DNA: TGTGCCAGCAGTGAGAGACTAGCGGGTAAATACGAGCAGTACTTC.